The 30 T cell receptor beta chains given below trace back to one sample, sequenced in a study of T cells in women clearing cervical HPV infection. Some clones are missing from TCRdb's copy, which holds only in-frame ones; the method was immunoSEQ multiplex PCR. In total, the table holds around 30,000 clones. Sequencing input: blood buffy coat. The receptors shown here come from a woman between 18 and 70 years old with a cervical HPV16 infection that either progressed to CIN3+ or cleared (not recorded which).

As for this clone: The read terminates 3 residues before the CDR3 end, so the remaining end is supplied by the germline J gene. The chain has TRBV4-2 and TRBJ1-3; TRBD1 matches at 7 bases. Germline V gives CDR1 LGHNA, CDR2 YNFKEQ. The CDR3 is made up of 14 amino acids. The J segment lost 6 bases and the V segment lost 3 bases, leaving 5 bases of the junction unmatched. CDR3 region: CASSQDRSENTIYF. CDR3 DNA, as far as it was read: TGTGCCAGCAGCCAGGACAGGAGCGAAAACACC.

For this clone: The read ends 3 residues early relative to the CDR3; the germline J gene fills the gap. The V and J genes are TRBV12-3 or TRBV12-4 and TRBJ1-2, with TRBD1 as a possible D gene (6 bases). Trimming stripped 2 bases from V and 3 bases from J, with 13 bases between. The CDR3 length is 15 residues. The CDR3 region is CASSLRGAFYYGYTF. CDR3 bases read: TGTGCCAGCAGTTTACGGGGGGCCTTTTACTATGGC.

In the case of this clone: The missing CDR3 end, 3 residues past where the read stops, is filled in from the germline J gene. The J gene is TRBJ1-2, the V gene TRBV20-1; 8 bases are a match to TRBD1. V was pared by 2 bases and J by 2 bases, with 4 bases of the junction left unmatched. Germline V CDR1 and CDR2: DFQATT, SNEGSKA (reference sequence). The CDR3 has 14 amino acids. The sequenced part of the CDR3 DNA is TGCAGTGCTAGACAGGGGGCGCAAAACTATGGC. Protein sequence: CSARQGAQNYG. The complete CDR3 reads CSARQGAQNYGYTF.

As for this clone: The CDR3 end lies 3 residues beyond the end of the read and is filled in from the germline J gene. The chain links TRBV19 to TRBJ1-2; the match to TRBD1 covers 7 bases. Trimming took 5 bases from V and 5 from J; bases not matched to a gene: 8. Germline V gene sequence: CDR1 LNHDA, CDR2 SQIVND (reference sequence). The CDR3 extends over 14 amino acids. The part of the CDR3 DNA that was read is TGTGCCAGTAGTCCCGGGACAGCGTCGTATGGC. Translation: CASSPGTASYG. The entire CDR3 protein reads CASSPGTASYGYTF. The full variable domain, its missing parts supplied by reference TRBV19 and TRBJ1-2, is DGGITQSPKYLFRKEGQNVTLSCEQNLNHDAMYWYRQDPGQGLRLIYYSQIVNDFQKGDIAEGYSVSREKKESFPLTVTSAQKNPTAFYLCASSPGTASYGYTFGSGTRLTVV.

Details on this clone: The CDR3 goes on 3 residues after the read ends, and that part is filled in from the germline J gene. The chain joins TRBV18 to TRBJ2-7; TRBD2 matches 7 bases. V was clipped by 3 bases and J by 6 bases; unmatched bases: 5. This CDR3 comprises 13 residues. CDR1 KGHSH and CDR2 LQKENI come from the germline V gene. The CDR3 spells CASSPTPGGEQYF. The CDR3 bases that were read are TGTGCCAGCTCACCCACCCCGGGGGGCGAG.

Points on this clone: The read finishes 3 residues shy of the CDR3 end, and the germline J gene is used to complete it. The chain combines TRBV7-9 with TRBJ1-6; weak D call: TRBD1 (5 bases). Between the trimmed V and J ends, which lost 5 bases and 10 bases, there was a span of 18 bases. Germline CDR1 reads SEHNR; CDR2 reads FQNEAQ (reference sequence). This CDR3 comprises 15 residues. The CDR3 DNA, read in part, is TGTGCCAGCAGCCAGGGCAGGGAGGGTGGATCACCC. This codes for CASSQGREGGSP. The whole CDR3 is CASSQGREGGSPLHF.

CDR3: CASSQPSGETQYF. The sequenced part of the CDR3 DNA is TGTGCCAGCAGCCAACCTAGCGGGGAGACC. The genes are TRBV4-2 and TRBJ2-5, with 8 bases lining up with TRBD2. The read ends 3 residues before the CDR3 terminus; that terminus is restored from the germline J gene. V shed 2 bases, J shed 5 bases, and the junction held 1 base outside the gene matches. The CDR3 has 13 residues. The germline CDR1 and CDR2 sequences are LGHNA and YNFKEQ.

Worth noting for this clone: The CDR3 end falls 3 residues outside the read, so it is completed with the germline J gene. The chain joins TRBV6-4 to TRBJ2-3; perhaps TRBD2 as D (6 bases). V shed 2 bases and J shed 5 bases, with 14 bases lying between them. Germline CDR1 reads MRHNA; CDR2 reads SNTAGT. The CDR3 is 15 amino acids. CDR3 DNA, as far as it was read: TGTGCCAGCAGTGACAGGGCGGGAACCGGAGATACG. This sequence encodes CASSDRAGTGDT. The complete CDR3 reads CASSDRAGTGDTQYF.

With regard to this clone: The CDR3 goes on 3 residues after the read ends, and that part is filled in from the germline J gene. The chain uses TRBV6-4 and TRBJ1-2; tentative D call: TRBD1 (5 bases). Germline V gives CDR1 MRHNA, CDR2 SNTAGT. Between the trimmed V and J ends, which lost 3 bases and 2 bases, there was a span of 10 bases. The CDR3 runs 14 residues. CDR3 protein: CASSEGQGNYGYTF. CDR3 DNA (partial): TGTGCCAGCAGTGAGGGCCAGGGAAACTATGGC.

Notes on this clone: Read coverage stops 3 residues before the CDR3 terminus; the germline J gene supplies the remainder. V is TRBV5-1 and J is TRBJ2-1; 9 nucleotides align to TRBD2. CDR1 and CDR2 (germline): SGHRS, YFSETQ. Trimming removed 0 bases from V and 5 bases from J; junction bases left unmatched: 3. The CDR3 length is 15 residues. This CDR3 reads CASSLVAGADNEQFF. The part of the CDR3 DNA that was read is TGCGCCAGCAGCTTGGTAGCGGGAGCAGACAATGAG.

In the case of this clone: The sequenced fragment ends 3 residues before the CDR3 boundary, so the rest is inferred from the germline J gene. V usage is TRBV6-1 and J usage is TRBJ2-3, with 13 nucleotides matching TRBD2. The CDR3 covers 15 residues. Germline-derived CDR1 and CDR2 are MNHNS and SASEGT. The trim removed 2 bases at V and 6 bases at J, leaving 2 bases unmatched. The covered CDR3 bases are TGTGCCAGCAGTGAAAAACTAGCGGGGGGGGATACG. Its translation: CASSEKLAGGDT. The entire CDR3 protein reads CASSEKLAGGDTQYF.

Remarks on this clone: From the germline J gene comes the end of the CDR3, since the read stops 3 residues before it. This chain links TRBV30 with TRBJ1-3, with a tentative D call TRBD1 (5 bases). Germline V gene data show CDR1 as GTSNPN and CDR2 as SVGIG (reference sequence). Trimming took 2 bases from V and 2 from J, leaving 7 bases between them. The CDR3 is made up of 13 amino acids. The CDR3 reads CAWSLGPGNTIYF. The CDR3 bases that were read are TGTGCCTGGAGTTTGGGGCCTGGAAACACC.

Note on this clone: The read ends 3 residues early relative to the CDR3; the germline J gene fills the gap. The chain uses TRBV4-1 and TRBJ2-7, with D maybe TRBD1 (6 bases). V gave up 1 base and J gave up 5 bases, with 12 bases separating them. The CDR3 consists of 14 residues. Germline-derived CDR1 and CDR2 are MGHRA and YSYEKL. The part of the CDR3 DNA that was read is TGCGCCAGCAGCCAAGTGGCAGGGGTAGACGAG. Protein sequence: CASSQVAGVDE. The full CDR3 protein is CASSQVAGVDEQYF.

About this clone itself: Read sequence stops 3 residues before the CDR3 end, and the germline J gene provides the missing end. The chain is built from TRBV6-1 and TRBJ1-2; D unresolved. Germline loops: CDR1 MNHNS, CDR2 SASEGT. CDR3 length equals 12 residues. The part of the CDR3 DNA that was read is TGTGCCAGCAGTGCCCAGGCGAATGAC. Protein sequence: CASSAQAND. The entire CDR3 protein is CASSAQANDYTF.

Of note for this clone: Read coverage stops 3 residues before the CDR3 terminus; the germline J gene supplies the remainder. This chain uses TRBV5-6 with TRBJ2-3, with 8 bases that match TRBD2. Losses at the gene ends were 0 bases for V and 4 bases for J; bases not matched to a gene: 4. The CDR3 has 15 residues. Germline-derived CDR1 and CDR2 are SGHDT and YYEEEE. The sequenced part of the CDR3 DNA is TGTGCCAGCAGCTTGGGAGCGGGAGTCCCAGATACG. Translating it yields CASSLGAGVPDT. In full, the CDR3 is CASSLGAGVPDTQYF.

The CDR3 DNA, read in part, is TGTGCCAGCTCACCACAGACTTACGAG. Translated: CASSPQTYE. In full, the CDR3 is CASSPQTYEQYF. This chain joins TRBV18 and TRBJ2-7; D not resolved. The sequence runs out 3 residues before the end of the CDR3; the remainder is reconstructed from the germline J gene. Germline V CDR1 and CDR2: KGHSH, LQKENI. V shed 1 base and J shed 4 bases, with 5 bases lying between them. The CDR3 sequence is 12 residues long. Combining the CDR3 with reference TRBV18 and TRBJ2-7 gives the whole variable domain NAGVMQNPRHLVRRRGQEARLRCSPMKGHSHVYWYRQLPEEGLKFMVYLQKENIIDESGMPKERFSAEFPKEGPSILRIQQVVRGDSAAYFCASSPQTYEQYFGPGTRLTVT.

This clone is deemed medium-sized (0.01 to 0.1%) by its frequency. The observed sequence ends 3 residues before the CDR3 terminus, with the missing tail filled in from the germline J gene. V gene TRBV20-1 combines with J gene TRBJ2-1; D not resolved. The CDR3 is made up of 14 amino acids. Germline V gives CDR1 DFQATT, CDR2 SNEGSKA (reference sequence). Deletions cut 1 base from V and 4 bases from J, with 11 bases between. CDR3 protein: CSARVWRSYNEQFF. The DNA read from the CDR3 is TGCAGTGCTAGAGTATGGCGGTCATACAATGAG.

CDR3 protein: CASSLVTVETQYF. The sequenced CDR3 bases are TGTGCCAGCAGCTTAGTTACGGTTGAGACC. The chain combines TRBV7-6 with TRBJ2-5; D is ambiguous. The CDR3 is cut off 3 residues early in the read; its end comes from the germline J gene. CDR3 length equals 13 residues. V was shortened by 1 base and J by 5 bases, with 8 bases between the two germline ends. Germline V gene sequence: CDR1 SGHVS, CDR2 FNYEAQ.

A word on this clone: The sequence runs out 3 residues before the end of the CDR3; the remainder is reconstructed from the germline J gene. The J gene is TRBJ1-5, the V gene TRBV19, with D possibly matching TRBD1 (5 bases). Trimming stripped 4 bases from V and 0 bases from J, with 10 bases between. Per germline, CDR1 LNHDA and CDR2 SQIVND (reference sequence). The CDR3 spans 15 residues. This CDR3 is CASSRVQGSNQPQHF. The sequenced CDR3 bases are TGTGCCAGTAGTAGGGTGCAGGGTAGCAATCAGCCC.

The CDR3 reads CASSQGTSGSYEQYF. The CDR3 bases that were read are TGTGCCAGCTCACAAGGGACTAGCGGGAGCTACGAG. The J gene is TRBJ2-7, the V gene TRBV18; 14 bases line up with TRBD2. The CDR3 end falls 3 residues outside the read, so it is completed with the germline J gene. V was pared by 4 bases and J by 3 bases, with 2 bases of the junction left unmatched. Germline V gives CDR1 KGHSH, CDR2 LQKENI. This CDR3 is 15 amino acids long.

A remark on this clone: Read data end 3 residues before the CDR3 end; the end is taken from the germline J gene. The J gene is TRBJ2-3, the V gene TRBV5-1, with TRBD2 matching over 10 bases. The V gene end was trimmed by 0 bases and the J gene end by 5 bases; junction bases not matched to a gene: 6. CDR3 length equals 16 residues. Per germline, CDR1 SGHRS and CDR2 YFSETQ. Incomplete CDR3 DNA: TGCGCCAGCAGCTTGGCCATGGCTAGCGGGAGAGATACG. It is translated as CASSLAMASGRDT. The whole CDR3 is CASSLAMASGRDTQYF.

As concerns this clone: Read sequence stops 3 residues before the CDR3 end, and the germline J gene provides the missing end. This sequence joins TRBV7-9 and TRBJ1-6; 8 nucleotides match TRBD1. J gave up 5 bases and V 4 bases, and 1 base lay outside the gene matches. Germline V CDR1 and CDR2: SEHNR, FQNEAQ (reference sequence). This CDR3 region has 14 residues. CDR3 sequence reads: CASSSGQDNSPLHF. CDR3 DNA (partial): TGTGCCAGCAGCTCGGGACAGGATAATTCACCC.

Details on this clone: The read is 3 residues too short to cover the CDR3 end, so that end is filled in from the germline J gene. The chain uses TRBV20-1 and TRBJ2-5; 9 bases agree with TRBD2. Germline lookup yields CDR1 DFQATT and CDR2 SNEGSKA (reference sequence). The ends lost 3 bases at V and 4 bases at J; junction bases unmatched: 9. The CDR3 loop spans 15 amino acids. This chain's CDR3 is CSASPGGGAGETQYF. Incomplete CDR3 DNA: TGCAGTGCTAGCCCCGGCGGGGGGGCCGGAGAGACC.

Worth noting for this clone: Read coverage stops 3 residues before the CDR3 terminus; the germline J gene supplies the remainder. The V and J genes are TRBV30 and TRBJ1-1; 7 bases are shared with TRBD1. The CDR3 spans 13 residues. V was clipped by 5 bases and J by 1 base; unmatched bases: 4. Per the germline V gene, CDR1 is GTSNPN and CDR2 is SVGIG (reference sequence). CDR3 region: CAWGGQTNTEAFF. Incomplete CDR3 DNA: TGTGCCTGGGGGGGACAGACGAACACTGAA.

For this clone: The CDR3 extends 3 residues past the end of the read, so its final part is completed from the germline J gene. The V call is TRBV12-5, the J call TRBJ2-7; no clear D gene. Germline CDR1 is LGHNT and CDR2 is FRNRAP. V gave up 5 bases and J gave up 4 bases, with 12 bases separating them. The CDR3 has 13 residues. The sequenced part of the CDR3 DNA is TGTGCTAGTGGTCTCCACCACAGTTACGAG. Protein: CASGLHHSYE. The whole CDR3 protein is CASGLHHSYEQYF.

About this clone: The sequence runs out 3 residues before the end of the CDR3; the remainder is reconstructed from the germline J gene. The rearrangement links TRBV20-1 to TRBJ2-2; 7 nucleotides agree with TRBD2. Germline V gives CDR1 DFQATT, CDR2 SNEGSKA (reference sequence). CDR3 length equals 13 residues. Trimming took 3 bases from V and 8 from J; bases not matched to a gene: 6. Partial CDR3 DNA: TGCAGTGCTAGTCTCGCGGGAGCGGGGGAG. This gives the protein CSASLAGAGE. In full, the CDR3 is CSASLAGAGELFF.

Concerning this clone itself: With the read ending 3 residues before the CDR3 end, the germline J gene is used to fill in that end. V is TRBV12-3 or TRBV12-4 and J is TRBJ2-7, with 9 bases that match TRBD1. Losses at the gene ends were 6 bases for V and 5 bases for J; bases not matched to a gene: 8. The CDR3 consists of 14 residues. Here the CDR3 reads CASSLGDRVHEQYF. The sequenced part of the CDR3 DNA is TGTGCCAGCAGCCTCGGGGACAGGGTCCACGAG.

CDR3: CASSPWACGYWVGETQYF. CDR3 DNA, as far as it was read: TGTGCCAGCTCACCATGGGCCTGTGGTTACTGGGTCGGTGAGACC. V usage is TRBV18 and J usage is TRBJ2-5; the D is unclear. Read data end 3 residues before the CDR3 end; the end is taken from the germline J gene. Germline CDR1 and CDR2: KGHSH and LQKENI. This CDR3 spans 18 amino acids. The ends were cut back, 2 bases at V and 5 bases at J, with 24 bases in the middle.

As to this clone: The read terminates 3 residues ahead of where the CDR3 ends, so the germline J gene completes it. The rearrangement uses TRBV18 and TRBJ1-1; 10 bases fit TRBD1. This CDR3 has 14 amino acids. Germline V gene data show CDR1 as KGHSH and CDR2 as LQKENI. Trimming took 6 bases from V and 6 from J; bases not matched to a gene: 7. The sequenced part of the CDR3 DNA is TGTGCCAGCTCCCCCGGGACAGGGGAGGCTGAA. Protein product: CASSPGTGEAE. The full CDR3 sequence reads CASSPGTGEAEAFF. Variable domain in full (rest from reference TRBV18 and TRBJ1-1): NAGVMQNPRHLVRRRGQEARLRCSPMKGHSHVYWYRQLPEEGLKFMVYLQKENIIDESGMPKERFSAEFPKEGPSILRIQQVVRGDSAAYFCASSPGTGEAEAFFGQGTRLTVV.

On this clone: The CDR3 goes on 3 residues after the read ends, and that part is filled in from the germline J gene. V usage is TRBV5-1 and J usage is TRBJ2-7; unclear D gene. Per the germline V gene, CDR1 is SGHRS and CDR2 is YFSETQ. Trimming removed 0 bases at V and 3 bases at J, with 10 bases between. This CDR3 region has 14 residues. The CDR3 bases that were read are TGCGCCAGCAGCTTGGTGCTAGAAGGCTACGAG. Its translation is CASSLVLEGYE. The complete CDR3 sequence is CASSLVLEGYEQYF.